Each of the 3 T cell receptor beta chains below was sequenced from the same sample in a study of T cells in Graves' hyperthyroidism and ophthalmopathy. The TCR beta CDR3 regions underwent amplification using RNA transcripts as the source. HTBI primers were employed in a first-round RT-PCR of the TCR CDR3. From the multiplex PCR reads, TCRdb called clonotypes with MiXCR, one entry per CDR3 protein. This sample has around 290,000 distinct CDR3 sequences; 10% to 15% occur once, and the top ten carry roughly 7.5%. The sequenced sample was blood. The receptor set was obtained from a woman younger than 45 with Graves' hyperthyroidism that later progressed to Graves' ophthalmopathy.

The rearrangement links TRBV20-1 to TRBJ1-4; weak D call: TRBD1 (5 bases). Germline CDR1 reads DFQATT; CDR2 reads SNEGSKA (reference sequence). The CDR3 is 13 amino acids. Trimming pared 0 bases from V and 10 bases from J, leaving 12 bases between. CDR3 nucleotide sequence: TGCAGTGCTAGAGATCGCAGGGAACTAAAACTGTTTTTT. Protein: CSARDRRELKLFF.

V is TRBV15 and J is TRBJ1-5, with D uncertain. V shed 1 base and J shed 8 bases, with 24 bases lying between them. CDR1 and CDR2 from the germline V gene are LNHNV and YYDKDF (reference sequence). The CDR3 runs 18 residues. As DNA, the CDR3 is TGTGCCACCAGCAGAGGAAGAGGGTATTCTGACAAAAAGGAGCCCCAGCATTTT. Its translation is CATSRGRGYSDKKEPQHF. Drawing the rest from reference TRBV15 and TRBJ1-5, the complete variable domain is DAMVIQNPRYQVTQFGKPVTLSCSQTLNHNVMYWYQQKSSQAPKLLFHYYDKDFNNEADTPDNFQSRRPNTSFCFLDIRSPGLGDTAMYLCATSRGRGYSDKKEPQHFGDGTRLSIL.

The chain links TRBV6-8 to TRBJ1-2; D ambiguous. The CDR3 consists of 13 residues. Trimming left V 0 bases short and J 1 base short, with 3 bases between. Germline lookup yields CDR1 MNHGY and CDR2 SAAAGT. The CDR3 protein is CASSYSGNYGYTF. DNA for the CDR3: TGTGCCAGCAGTTACTCCGGTAACTATGGCTACACCTTC.